This T cell receptor beta chain is from a study of CD8 T cells in ankylosing spondylitis. Study observations and caveats: Reportedly, disease-linked clones are significantly enriched in ankylosing spondylitis patients' matched synovial fluid. A motif in TCR beta, a set of eight or nine highly homologous variants, appeared characteristic of ankylosing spondylitis blood. The authors found the disease-linked clones to be CD8+ and relatively rare in peripheral blood.

This clonotype was seen ten or more times. The antigen remains undetermined. Trimming pared 1 base from V and 7 bases from J, leaving 5 bases between. The CDR3 spans 13 residues. CDR1 and CDR2 from the germline V gene are MGHRA and YSYEKL. Making the TCR beta libraries involved quantitative 5'-RACE with molecular barcodes. TCRdb fed the 5' RACE reads into MiXCR, producing one record per CDR3 protein. The sample holds approximately 200,000 distinct CDR3 sequences, about 13% seen once. V usage is TRBV4-1 and J usage is TRBJ1-6, with D unclear. The receptor was isolated from a male donor with ankylosing spondylitis or in good health (not recorded which). Sequenced sample: blood, either unsorted or a sorted T cell fraction (not recorded which). The CDR3 protein is CASSQAGNSPLHF. The CDR3 region has the DNA TGCGCCAGCAGCCAAGCGGGGAATTCACCCCTCCACTTT.